Presented here are 10 T cell receptor beta chains from one specimen sequenced in a study of shared clonotypes between healthy human individuals. Libraries were prepared by immunoSEQ multiplex PCR; TCRdb keeps only in-frame clonotypes and omits some of them. The sample lists around 600,000 clones; approximately 95% were seen once. Naive CD8 cells were CD45RO-negative, positively selected for CCR7, excluding terminally differentiated effector memory CD45RA+ cells. Specimen: naive CD8+ T cells sorted from blood. Every receptor here comes from a woman under 40 in good health.

The chain joins TRBV19 to TRBJ2-5; D is uncertain. The CDR3 is made up of 14 amino acids. Trimming pared 3 bases from V and 2 bases from J, leaving 10 bases between. Germline V gene sequence: CDR1 LNHDA, CDR2 SQIVND (reference sequence). The CDR3 here is CASSILLGQETQYF. The CDR3 DNA reads TGTGCCAGTAGTATTCTCTTGGGACAAGAGACCCAGTACTTC.

V gene TRBV29-1 combines with J gene TRBJ2-7, with no clear D. Germline V gene data show CDR1 as SQVTM and CDR2 as ANQGSEA. V was cut by 7 bases and J by 0 bases, with 13 bases left in between. CDR3 length: 13 amino acids. CDR3: CSAELDSSYEQYF. CDR3 coding DNA: TGCAGCGCGGAGCTGGATAGCTCCTACGAGCAGTACTTC.

The chain couples TRBV4-1 to TRBJ2-2; the match to TRBD2 covers 7 bases. This CDR3 is built from 15 residues. With 3 bases clipped from V and 1 base from J, the junction kept 2 bases outside the gene matches. Germline assignment: CDR1 MGHRA and CDR2 YSYEKL. This CDR3 reads CASSQPGGNTGELFF. The CDR3 nucleotides read TGCGCCAGCAGCCAGCCGGGGGGGAACACCGGGGAGCTGTTTTTT.

This chain connects TRBV10-3 to TRBJ2-3; 9 bases agree with TRBD2. The V segment lost 6 bases and the J segment 6 bases; nucleotides outside the gene matches: 13. The CDR3 runs to 16 residues. The V gene's germline CDR1 is ENHRY and CDR2 SYGVKD. CDR3 loop: CAISGGLAGSIDTQYF. The CDR3 DNA reads TGTGCCATCAGCGGCGGGCTAGCGGGGTCCATCGATACGCAGTATTTT.

This clone was counted a single time. This chain joins TRBV25-1 and TRBJ1-2, with D unclear. The V gene lost 6 bases and the J gene lost 7 bases, with 12 bases spanning the gap. Per germline, CDR1 MGHDK and CDR2 SYGVNS. There are 12 residues in the CDR3. The CDR3 protein is CASRDGSGGYTF. For the CDR3, the DNA is TGTGCCAGCAGGGACGGCTCCGGTGGCTACACCTTC.

This clone appeared a single time. The chain employs TRBV12-2 and TRBJ1-3. TRBV12-2 is reported as a pseudogene. This CDR3 is built from 18 residues. CDR3 sequence: CASRLGPEGRAGGNTIYF. The CDR3 region has the DNA TGTGCAAGTCGCTTAGGGCCGGAAGGAAGGGCAGGTGGAAACACCATATATTTT.

The chain links TRBV2 to TRBJ1-3; 8 positions match TRBD1. Germline loops: CDR1 SNHLY, CDR2 FYNNEI. V gave up 7 bases and J gave up 0 bases; unmatched junction bases: 8. The CDR3 extends over 16 amino acids. Here the CDR3 DNA reads TGTGCCAGCAACAGGGACAGGACCAGCTCTGGAAACACCATATATTTT. Translation: CASNRDRTSSGNTIYF.

The rearrangement uses TRBV5-4 and TRBJ2-1, with TRBD2 matching over 10 bases. This CDR3 has 15 amino acids. The J segment lost 6 bases and the V segment lost 0 bases, leaving 3 bases of the junction unmatched. Germline V gives CDR1 SGHNT, CDR2 YYREEE (reference sequence). This CDR3 reads CASSLGTSGSNEQFF. The CDR3 nucleotides are TGTGCCAGCAGCTTGGGGACTAGCGGTTCCAATGAGCAGTTCTTC.

The chain links TRBV6-1 to TRBJ1-1; D is undetermined. The V end lost 2 bases, the J end lost 0 bases, and 10 bases lay between the germline ends. This CDR3 is 15 amino acids long. Germline V gene lookup returns CDR1 MNHNS and CDR2 SASEGT. The CDR3 loop is CASSEWNSMNTEAFF. CDR3 sequence (DNA): TGTGCCAGCAGTGAATGGAACAGCATGAACACTGAAGCTTTCTTT.

The chain links TRBV9 to TRBJ1-3, with a tentative D call TRBD1 (6 bases). CDR3 length: 14 amino acids. Trimming left V 4 bases short and J 8 bases short, with 16 bases between. The germline V gene encodes CDR1 SGDLS and CDR2 YYNGEE. This CDR3 reads CASSPSQGTDTIYF. The CDR3 DNA reads TGTGCCAGCAGCCCTTCACAGGGTACGGACACCATATATTTT.